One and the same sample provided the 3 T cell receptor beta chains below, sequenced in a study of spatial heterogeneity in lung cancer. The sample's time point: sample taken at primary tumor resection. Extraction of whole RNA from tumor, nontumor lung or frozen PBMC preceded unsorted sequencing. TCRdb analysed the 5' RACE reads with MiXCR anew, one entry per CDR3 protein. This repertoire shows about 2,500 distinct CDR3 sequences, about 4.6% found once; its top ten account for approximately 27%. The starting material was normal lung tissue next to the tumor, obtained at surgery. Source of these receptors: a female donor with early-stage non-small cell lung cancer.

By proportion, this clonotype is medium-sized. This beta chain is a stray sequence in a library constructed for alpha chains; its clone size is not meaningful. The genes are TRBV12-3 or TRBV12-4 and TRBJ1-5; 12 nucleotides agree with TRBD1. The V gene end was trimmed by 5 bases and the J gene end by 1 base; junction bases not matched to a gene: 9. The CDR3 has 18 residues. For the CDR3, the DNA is TGTGCCAGCAGTGGGGACAGGGGGCCCGGGATAAGCAATCAGCCCCAGCATTTT. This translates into CASSGDRGPGISNQPQHF.

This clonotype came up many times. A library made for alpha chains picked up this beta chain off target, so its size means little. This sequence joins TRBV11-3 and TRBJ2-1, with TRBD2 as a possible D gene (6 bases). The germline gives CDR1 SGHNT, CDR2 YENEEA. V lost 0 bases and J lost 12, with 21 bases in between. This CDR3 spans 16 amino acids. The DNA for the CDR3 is TGTGCCAGCAGCTTAGATCCATCGGGGAGGTGGGAAGTGCAGTTCTTC. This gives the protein CASSLDPSGRWEVQFF.

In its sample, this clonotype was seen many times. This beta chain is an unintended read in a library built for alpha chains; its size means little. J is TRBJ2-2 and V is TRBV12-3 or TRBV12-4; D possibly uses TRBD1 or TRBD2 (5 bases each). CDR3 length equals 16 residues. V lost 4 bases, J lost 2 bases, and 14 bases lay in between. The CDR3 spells CASSYGTGANTGELFF. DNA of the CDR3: TGTGCCAGCAGTTATGGTACCGGGGCTAACACCGGGGAGCTGTTTTTT.